These 24 T cell receptor beta chains were all obtained from the same sample, sequenced in a study of radiotherapy plus CTLA-4 blockade in lung cancer. Only in-frame clones appear in the TCRdb table, and some are missing; sequencing was by immunoSEQ multiplex PCR. The sample has approximately 60,000 clones, approximately 80% seen once. Sequences were derived from peripheral blood, sampled from a patient treated with radiotherapy plus ipilimumab. These receptors all come from a human donor with non-small cell lung cancer who had a complete response to radiotherapy plus ipilimumab.

This clone was seen once. The chain combines TRBV27 with TRBJ2-2; D gene uncertain. The germline V and J ends were trimmed by 2 bases and 5 bases, with 12 bases remaining between them. This CDR3 contains 15 residues. Germline V lookup: CDR1 MNHEY, CDR2 SMNVEV (reference sequence). The CDR3 loop is CASSLMGSGTGELFF. DNA of the CDR3: TGTGCCAGCAGTTTAATGGGGTCAGGAACCGGGGAGCTGTTTTTT.

The CDR3 region is CASSSVSLDGYTF. CDR3 nucleotides: TGTGCCAGCAGTTCCGTTAGCCTGGATGGCTACACCTTC. V gene TRBV27 combines with J gene TRBJ1-2; D is undetermined. V was trimmed by 4 bases and J by 6 bases, leaving 12 bases between them. The germline CDR1 and CDR2 sequences are MNHEY and SMNVEV (reference sequence). CDR3 length equals 13 residues.

This clone was counted a few times. The genes are TRBV7-9 and TRBJ1-1; D might be TRBD1 (6 bases). Germline CDR1 reads SEHNR; CDR2 reads FQNEAQ (reference sequence). The V end was cut by 5 bases, the J end by 6 bases, with 16 bases between. CDR3 size: 14 residues. The CDR3 is CASSISGAPPEAFF. In DNA, the CDR3 is TGTGCCAGCAGCATCTCAGGGGCCCCCCCTGAAGCTTTCTTT.

The J gene is TRBJ1-1, the V gene TRBV28; no reliable D call. V shed 2 bases and J shed 5 bases, with 3 bases lying between them. Germline CDR1 MDHEN, CDR2 SYDVKM. The CDR3 is 11 amino acids. The CDR3: CASSLLTEAFF. The CDR3 region has the DNA TGTGCCAGCAGTTTACTTACTGAAGCTTTCTTT.

This clone showed up just a few times. The chain couples TRBV10-3 to TRBJ1-1, with unresolved D. The CDR3 has 12 residues. Germline values: CDR1 ENHRY, CDR2 SYGVKD. V lost 5 bases and J lost 1, with 5 bases in between. CDR3 sequence reads: CAISRGNTEAFF. Written as DNA, the CDR3 is TGTGCCATCAGTCGGGGGAACACTGAAGCTTTCTTT.

As DNA, the CDR3 is TGTGCCAGCAGCTTACGACAGGGCGCTAATGAAAAACTGTTTTTT. This translates into CASSLRQGANEKLFF. The chain recombines TRBV11-3 with TRBJ1-4, with 7 bases fitting TRBD1. Germline V gene data show CDR1 as SGHNT and CDR2 as YENEEA. This CDR3 comprises 15 residues. Losses at the gene ends were 2 bases for V and 3 bases for J; bases not matched to a gene: 3. Full variable domain (remainder filled in from reference TRBV11-3 and TRBJ1-4): EAGVVQSPRYKIIEKKQPVAFWCNPISGHNTLYWYLQNLGQGPELLIRYENEEAVDDSQLPKDRFSAERLKGVDSTLKIQPAELGDSAVYLCASSLRQGANEKLFFGSGTQLSVL.

V gene TRBV5-4 combines with J gene TRBJ1-2, with D possibly TRBD1 on 5 matching bases. CDR1 and CDR2 from the germline V gene are SGHNT and YYREEE (reference sequence). The CDR3 has 17 amino acids. Trimming stripped 3 bases from V and 8 bases from J, with 26 bases between. In DNA, the CDR3 is TGTGCCAGCAGCTCACCCGGTGGGCAGGGAGTGAGTGAGGGCTACACCTTC. This translates into CASSSPGGQGVSEGYTF.

V usage is TRBV4-3 and J usage is TRBJ2-3; a possible D gene is TRBD2 (5 bases). CDR1 and CDR2 from the germline V gene are LGHNA and YSLEER. V lost 0 bases and J lost 3, with 13 bases in between. The CDR3 loop spans 16 amino acids. In nucleotides, the CDR3 is TGCGCCAGCAGCCAAGATTACACTAGTGCGACAGATACGCAGTATTTT. Protein sequence: CASSQDYTSATDTQYF.

The chain employs TRBV20-1 and TRBJ2-3; D perhaps matches TRBD2 (5 bases). Germline V gene lookup returns CDR1 DFQATT and CDR2 SNEGSKA (reference sequence). Trimming pared 6 bases from V and 6 bases from J, leaving 10 bases between. The CDR3 runs 11 residues. CDR3 DNA: TGCAGTGCCGTACCGGGGGATACGCAGTATTTT. This codes for CSAVPGDTQYF.

The V gene is TRBV18, the J gene TRBJ2-1; 11 bases fit TRBD1. The length of the CDR3 is 15 residues. V lost 3 bases to trimming and J lost 6 bases; unmatched junction nucleotides: 4. Germline-derived CDR1 and CDR2 are KGHSH and LQKENI. The DNA for the CDR3 is TGTGCCAGCTCACCCGGGACAGGGGGGTCCAATGAGCAGTTCTTC. Protein product: CASSPGTGGSNEQFF.

This clone was detected only a few times. The chain links TRBV7-9 to TRBJ2-7; 9 bases map to TRBD1. Per the germline V gene, CDR1 is SEHNR and CDR2 is FQNEAQ (reference sequence). The CDR3 covers 13 residues. The V and J ends lost 7 bases and 6 bases, in that order; junction bases with no gene match: 7. The CDR3 loop is CASKPGQGGEQYF. CDR3 DNA: TGTGCCAGCAAACCGGGACAGGGTGGCGAGCAGTACTTC.

The V call is TRBV7-2, the J call TRBJ1-3; TRBD1 agrees at 8 bases. V lost 4 bases and J lost 4; bases outside the gene matches: 9. This CDR3 is 16 amino acids long. From germline, CDR1 is SGHTA and CDR2 FQGNSA. Here the CDR3 reads CASSSRTGSAGNTIYF. The CDR3 nucleotides read TGTGCCAGCAGCTCCCGGACAGGGTCAGCGGGAAACACCATATATTTT.

The rearrangement links TRBV6-5 to TRBJ2-7, with 8 positions matching TRBD1. V lost 0 bases, J lost 3 bases, and 1 base stayed unmatched. Germline V lookup: CDR1 MNHEY, CDR2 SVGAGI. This CDR3 contains 14 residues. The CDR3 bases are TGTGCCAGCAGTTACTCACAGGGGGACTACGAGCAGTACGTC. Its protein is CASSYSQGDYEQYV.

The chain uses TRBV7-2 and TRBJ2-2; TRBD1 matches at 8 bases. Germline V lookup: CDR1 SGHTA, CDR2 FQGNSA. This CDR3 is 16 amino acids long. Losses at the gene ends were 5 bases for V and 0 bases for J; bases not matched to a gene: 5. The CDR3 region is CASSPGGQANTGELFF. CDR3 DNA sequence: TGTGCCAGCAGCCCAGGGGGACAGGCGAACACCGGGGAGCTGTTTTTT. The whole variable domain, filled in from reference TRBV7-2 and TRBJ2-2, reads GAGVSQSPSNKVTEKGKDVELRCDPISGHTALYWYRQSLGQGLEFLIYFQGNSAPDKSGLPSDRFSAERTGGSVSTLTIQRTQQEDSAVYLCASSPGGQANTGELFFGEGSRLTVL.

The V gene is TRBV19, the J gene TRBJ1-6; TRBD1 matches 8 bases. Per germline, CDR1 LNHDA and CDR2 SQIVND (reference sequence). The CDR3 loop spans 15 amino acids. Germline trimming cut 6 bases from V and 10 bases from J; bases unmatched to any gene: 11. In nucleotides, the CDR3 is TGTGCCAGTAGGCCCAGCCAGGGGGCATGGTCACCCCTCCACTTT. This codes for CASRPSQGAWSPLHF.

This chain connects TRBV27 to TRBJ1-2; 10 bases line up with TRBD1. The germline gives CDR1 MNHEY, CDR2 SMNVEV (reference sequence). With V trimmed by 5 bases and J by 8 bases, 11 bases remained unmatched. The CDR3 is made up of 15 amino acids. This CDR3 reads CASSLLTGGFRGYTF. Written as DNA, the CDR3 is TGTGCCAGCAGTCTTCTGACAGGGGGCTTCAGGGGCTACACCTTC.

The chain carries TRBV18 and TRBJ2-7; TRBD2 might be the D (6 bases). The CDR3 is made up of 18 amino acids. Germline assignment: CDR1 KGHSH and CDR2 LQKENI. The V and J ends lost 2 bases and 1 base respectively, with 21 bases between them. The CDR3 bases are TGTGCCAGCTCACCAGGAGGGGTATGGGGTTTTGGGTCCTACGAGCAGTACTTC. Its translation is CASSPGGVWGFGSYEQYF. The complete variable domain, with remaining parts taken from reference TRBV18 and TRBJ2-7, reads NAGVMQNPRHLVRRRGQEARLRCSPMKGHSHVYWYRQLPEEGLKFMVYLQKENIIDESGMPKERFSAEFPKEGPSILRIQQVVRGDSAAYFCASSPGGVWGFGSYEQYFGPGTRLTVT.

The chain links TRBV5-4 to TRBJ1-1; D is ambiguous. V was shortened by 0 bases and J by 7 bases, with 7 bases between the two germline ends. This CDR3 has 12 amino acids. The V gene's germline CDR1 is SGHNT and CDR2 YYREEE (reference sequence). This CDR3 reads CASSLAGSEAFF. The CDR3 DNA follows: TGTGCCAGCAGCTTGGCCGGGAGTGAAGCTTTCTTT.

The rearrangement uses TRBV29-1 and TRBJ1-2, with D perhaps matching TRBD1 (5 bases). Germline loops: CDR1 SQVTM, CDR2 ANQGSEA. The V gene lost 0 bases and the J gene lost 8 bases, with 13 bases spanning the gap. The CDR3 length is 13 residues. The CDR3 DNA reads as TGCAGCGTTGAAGATCTTCCGGGGGTAGGCTACACCTTC. The encoded protein is CSVEDLPGVGYTF.

This chain joins TRBV21-1 and TRBJ2-5; TRBD1 is the table's D call and was not checked against the DNA. TRBV21-1 is listed as a pseudogene. The CDR3 length is 15 residues. CDR3 bases: TGTGCCAGCAGCAAAAGAGGACAGGGGGGAGAGACCCAGTACTTC. This translates into CASSKRGQGGETQYF.

The chain has TRBV5-1 and TRBJ1-1, with D unresolved. The germline V and J ends were trimmed by 2 bases and 2 bases, with 10 bases remaining between them. This CDR3 region has 14 residues. From germline, CDR1 is SGHRS and CDR2 YFSETQ. CDR3 sequence (DNA): TGCGCCAGCAGCTTAGCTCCAGTTAACACTGAAGCTTTCTTT. Translated: CASSLAPVNTEAFF.

V usage is TRBV7-8 and J usage is TRBJ1-2; a weak D match, TRBD1 (5 bases). V shed 1 base and J shed 4 bases, with 13 bases lying between them. The V gene's germline CDR1 is SGHVS and CDR2 FQNEAQ. The CDR3 extends over 15 amino acids. CDR3 coding DNA: TGTGCCAGCAGCTTAGAGAGGGACTTCAGCTATGGCTACACCTTC. Its protein product is CASSLERDFSYGYTF.

V is TRBV6-5 and J is TRBJ2-7; 9 bases align to TRBD2. CDR1 MNHEY and CDR2 SVGAGI come from the germline V gene. This CDR3 comprises 12 residues. V was pared by 7 bases and J by 3 bases, with 1 base of the junction left unmatched. CDR3 nucleotides: TGTGCCAGCAAGACTAGCGGCTACGAGCAGTACTTC. It is translated as CASKTSGYEQYF.

The chain employs TRBV19 and TRBJ1-1; 7 nucleotides agree with TRBD1. Looked up from germline, CDR1 is LNHDA and CDR2 is SQIVND (reference sequence). J was trimmed by 2 bases and V by 5 bases; bases with no gene match: 8. The CDR3 has 15 residues. DNA of the CDR3: TGTGCCAGTAGTTCACCCGGGACAGTTAACACTGAAGCTTTCTTT. The encoded protein is CASSSPGTVNTEAFF.